Shown below are 24 T cell receptor beta chains from a single sample sequenced in a study of blood T cell repertoires in COVID-19. Using immunoSEQ multiplex PCR, the repertoire was profiled, and TCRdb retains in-frame clones only, with some absent. In the table there are about 300,000 clones, about 82% of which are singletons. Material for sequencing was peripheral blood. The receptor set was obtained from a woman between 45 and 60 years old with acute or convalescent COVID-19.

The CDR3 DNA follows: TGCGCCAGCAGCTTGGTAGCGATCACAGATACGCAGTATTTT. It specifies CASSLVAITDTQYF. The chain is built from TRBV5-1 and TRBJ2-3; D possibly corresponds to TRBD2 (5 bases). The CDR3 has 14 residues. Germline V gene lookup returns CDR1 SGHRS and CDR2 YFSETQ. Trimming cost V 0 bases and J 2 bases, with 7 bases left between them.

The rearrangement links TRBV3-1 (or the pseudogene TRBV3-2) to TRBJ2-3; 7 positions agree with TRBD2. The germline CDR1 and CDR2 sequences are LGHDT and YNNKEL (reference sequence). The CDR3 totals 14 residues. Trimming removed 3 bases from V and 5 bases from J; junction bases left unmatched: 5. DNA of the CDR3: TGTGCCAGCAGCCAGAGAGCGGGAAGAGATACGCAGTATTTT. It translates to CASSQRAGRDTQYF.

The chain joins TRBV6-1 to TRBJ2-4; possible D gene TRBD1, 5 bases. The length of the CDR3 is 13 residues. Germline values: CDR1 MNHNS, CDR2 SASEGT. The V end was cut by 3 bases, the J end by 8 bases, with 11 bases between. The DNA of the CDR3 is TGTGCCAGCAGTGATGGGCAGGGCGACATTCAGTACTTC. It is translated as CASSDGQGDIQYF.

CDR3 bases: TGTGCCACCAGCAGAGATCCATGGACTAGCGGGAGAGGCGAGCAGTACTTC. It is translated as CATSRDPWTSGRGEQYF. J is TRBJ2-7 and V is TRBV15; 13 nucleotides align to TRBD2. After removal of 0 bases from V and 6 bases from J, the junction contained 8 bases not matched to a gene. Per the germline V gene, CDR1 is LNHNV and CDR2 is YYDKDF (reference sequence). This CDR3 contains 17 residues. Full variable domain (remainder filled in from reference TRBV15 and TRBJ2-7): DAMVIQNPRYQVTQFGKPVTLSCSQTLNHNVMYWYQQKSSQAPKLLFHYYDKDFNNEADTPDNFQSRRPNTSFCFLDIRSPGLGDTAMYLCATSRDPWTSGRGEQYFGPGTRLTVT.

In its sample, this clone was seen a few times. The V gene is TRBV5-1, the J gene TRBJ2-1, with a weak D call TRBD2 (5 bases). V lost 4 bases to trimming and J lost 7 bases, with 21 bases between them. The CDR3 is 16 amino acids. CDR1 SGHRS and CDR2 YFSETQ come from the germline V gene. CDR3 amino acids: CASSDVLDKRSNEQFF. Written as DNA, the CDR3 is TGCGCCAGCAGCGACGTACTAGATAAGCGGTCGAATGAGCAGTTCTTC.

Of note for this clone: The sample contains more than one DNA sequence encoding this CDR3. The chain joins TRBV5-1 to TRBJ1-5; D is undetermined. The germline CDR1 and CDR2 sequences are SGHRS and YFSETQ. V gave up 0 bases and J gave up 4 bases, with 5 bases separating them. The CDR3 runs 13 residues. The CDR3 DNA is TGCGCCAGCAGCTTGGACGGGAATCAGCCCCAGCATTTT. Translation gives CASSLDGNQPQHF.

This chain uses TRBV5-1 with TRBJ2-2, with D perhaps matching TRBD2 (6 bases). There are 14 residues in the CDR3. V lost 9 bases and J 4 bases, leaving 16 bases between the germline ends. The germline V gene has CDR1 SGHRS and CDR2 YFSETQ. The DNA for the CDR3 is TGCGCCACCCAGAGGGACTCTATCACCGGGGAGCTGTTTTTT. Its protein product is CATQRDSITGELFF.

The CDR3 coding sequence is TGTGCCAGCAGCTTAGTGGCTAGCGGGATGGCTAGGGAGCAGTACTTC. It specifies CASSLVASGMAREQYF. The chain couples TRBV7-8 to TRBJ2-7; 9 nucleotides line up with TRBD2. Germline values: CDR1 SGHVS, CDR2 FQNEAQ. With 1 base clipped from V and 7 bases from J, the junction kept 11 bases outside the gene matches. CDR3 length: 16 residues.

This clone showed up just once. The chain joins TRBV27 to TRBJ2-7, with D uncertain. The CDR3 has 13 amino acids. From germline, CDR1 is MNHEY and CDR2 SMNVEV (reference sequence). V gave up 3 bases and J gave up 5 bases, with 11 bases separating them. CDR3 loop: CASSFPGFHEQYF. The CDR3 DNA reads TGTGCCAGCAGTTTCCCGGGTTTTCACGAGCAGTACTTC.

The CDR3 reads CASSQDGNGLVFYEQYF. The CDR3 DNA reads as TGCGCCAGCAGCCAAGATGGAAACGGACTAGTCTTCTACGAGCAGTACTTC. The genes are TRBV4-1 and TRBJ2-7; 7 positions agree with TRBD2. This CDR3 region has 17 residues. The ends lost 0 bases at V and 3 bases at J; junction bases unmatched: 11. Germline V gene sequence: CDR1 MGHRA, CDR2 YSYEKL.

The gene calls are TRBV2 and TRBJ1-2; D not certain. CDR1 and CDR2 from the germline V gene are SNHLY and FYNNEI. This CDR3 spans 14 amino acids. V was cut by 8 bases and J by 2 bases, with 15 bases left in between. The CDR3 protein is CASVTPETNYGYTF. The CDR3 DNA is TGTGCCAGCGTAACGCCCGAGACAAACTATGGCTACACCTTC. Looking up the rest from reference TRBV2 and TRBJ1-2 gives the full variable domain: EPEVTQTPSHQVTQMGQEVILRCVPISNHLYFYWYRQILGQKVEFLVSFYNNEISEKSEIFDDQFSVERPDGSNFTLKIRSTKLEDSAMYFCASVTPETNYGYTFGSGTRLTVV.

The V call is TRBV4-1, the J call TRBJ2-1, with TRBD1 matching over 8 bases. This CDR3 comprises 16 residues. The germline gives CDR1 MGHRA, CDR2 YSYEKL. V shed 4 bases, J shed 2 bases, and the junction held 7 bases outside the gene matches. The chain's CDR3 is CASSPRTGWPYNEQFF. The CDR3 bases are TGCGCCAGCAGCCCAAGGACAGGGTGGCCCTACAATGAGCAGTTCTTC.

This rearrangement joins TRBV28 to TRBJ1-1; 10 bases are shared with TRBD1. The CDR3 covers 18 residues. V shed 5 bases and J 4 bases; nucleotides not matched to a gene: 16. The germline V gene has CDR1 MDHEN and CDR2 SYDVKM. The CDR3 reads CASSPWDRGSSLSTEAFF. The CDR3 DNA is TGTGCCAGCAGTCCCTGGGACAGGGGATCTTCTTTGAGCACTGAAGCTTTCTTT.

The chain couples TRBV5-1 to TRBJ2-2; maybe TRBD1 (5 bases). V lost 1 base, J lost 0 bases, and 7 bases lay in between. Germline CDR1 reads SGHRS; CDR2 reads YFSETQ. The CDR3 runs 15 residues. The CDR3: CASSLSGTNTGELFF. The CDR3, as DNA: TGCGCCAGCAGCTTGTCAGGGACGAACACCGGGGAGCTGTTTTTT.

The chain has TRBV5-1 and TRBJ2-4; the D gene is possibly TRBD2 (6 bases). The germline V gene has CDR1 SGHRS and CDR2 YFSETQ. V was cut by 4 bases and J by 0 bases, with 14 bases left in between. The CDR3 runs to 16 residues. The CDR3 reads CASSPSSGLAKNIQYF. For the CDR3, the DNA is TGCGCCAGCAGCCCTTCCAGCGGGCTAGCCAAAAACATTCAGTACTTC.

The V gene is TRBV28, the J gene TRBJ2-7, with a possible D match to TRBD1 (6 bases). The CDR3 consists of 15 residues. Trimming shortened V by 3 bases and J by 5 bases, and 17 bases separated the two germline ends. Germline CDR1 is MDHEN and CDR2 is SYDVKM. CDR3 sequence (DNA): TGTGCCAGCAGTTTTAAGACAGGCCCCTGGGACGAGCAGTACTTC. This sequence encodes CASSFKTGPWDEQYF.

The sample holds one count of this clone. The chain is built from TRBV6-6 and TRBJ1-4; the D gene is possibly TRBD1 (6 bases). CDR1 is MNHNY and CDR2 is SVGAGI in the germline V gene (reference sequence). Trimming removed 5 bases from V and 9 bases from J, with 19 bases in between. This CDR3 contains 15 residues. The CDR3 here is CASSTYRDTMKKLFF. CDR3 bases: TGTGCCAGCAGTACATACCGGGACACTATGAAAAAACTGTTTTTT.

The V and J genes are TRBV5-4 and TRBJ2-1; D unclear. The CDR3 has 13 amino acids. Trimming stripped 0 bases from V and 5 bases from J, with 6 bases between. CDR1 and CDR2 from the germline V gene are SGHNT and YYREEE (reference sequence). The CDR3 DNA reads as TGTGCCAGCAGCTTGGAACAGCACAATGAGCAGTTCTTC. This translates into CASSLEQHNEQFF.

This clone came up a few times. The chain recombines TRBV20-1 with TRBJ2-5; D gene ambiguous. CDR3 size: 12 residues. The ends were cut back, 3 bases at V and 0 bases at J, with 5 bases in the middle. Germline V gives CDR1 DFQATT, CDR2 SNEGSKA (reference sequence). The CDR3 sequence: CSASRYQETQYF. The CDR3 nucleotides read TGCAGTGCTAGTCGGTACCAAGAGACCCAGTACTTC.

This clone occurred once. CDR3 nucleotides: TGTGCCAGCAGCTTAGATCCCCAGAACACTGAAGCTTTCTTT. This encodes CASSLDPQNTEAFF. The rearrangement uses TRBV11-3 and TRBJ1-1; no reliable D call. The germline V and J ends were trimmed by 0 bases and 1 base, with 6 bases remaining between them. The CDR3 extends over 14 amino acids. Germline CDR1 SGHNT, CDR2 YENEEA.

As for this clone: In the same sample, other DNA sequences code for this CDR3. V and J are TRBV5-4 and TRBJ2-7, with TRBD2 matching 8 bases. This CDR3 has 14 residues. Germline CDR1 reads SGHNT; CDR2 reads YYREEE (reference sequence). The junction had 6 bases not matched to a gene; V was cut back by 4 bases and J by 3 bases. The CDR3 DNA reads TGTGCCAGCAGCCCGGGCCGGGGGGGCTACGAGCAGTACTTC. Its translation is CASSPGRGGYEQYF.

This chain links TRBV5-6 with TRBJ2-6; TRBD1 matches at 7 bases. The CDR3 extends over 16 amino acids. J lost 3 bases, V lost 4 bases, and 7 bases had no gene match. CDR1 and CDR2 (germline): SGHDT, YYEEEE. Written as DNA, the CDR3 is TGTGCCAGCAGCCGAGACAGGGCTCGTGGGGCCAACGTCCTGACTTTC. Protein product: CASSRDRARGANVLTF.

This clone has only a few counts. The chain has TRBV12-3 or TRBV12-4 and TRBJ1-2; D may be TRBD1 (5 bases). The CDR3 sequence is 13 residues long. Trimming cost V 6 bases and J 7 bases, with 15 bases left between them. The CDR3 sequence is CASSPGGGIGYTF. For the CDR3, the DNA is TGTGCCAGCAGCCCGGGGGGTGGAATTGGCTACACCTTC.

V usage is TRBV18 and J usage is TRBJ1-5; D perhaps matches TRBD1 (5 bases). Germline-derived CDR1 and CDR2 are KGHSH and LQKENI. The CDR3 runs 15 residues. V was trimmed by 2 bases and J by 2 bases, leaving 10 bases between them. The CDR3 here is CASSPRQGGNQPQHF. The CDR3 nucleotides are TGTGCCAGCTCACCAAGGCAGGGTGGCAATCAGCCCCAGCATTTT.